Listed here is a single T cell receptor beta chain. This sample was included in a study of CD8 T cells in Susac syndrome. RNA was extracted with the RNeasy kit, and a quantity of roughly 0.45 to 1 ug was reverse transcribed using random hexamers. An immunoSEQ multiplex PCR generated amplified TCR beta CDR3 products spanning 54 Vbeta and 13 Jbeta. MiXCR, applied by TCRdb to the immunoSEQ multiplex PCR reads, yields one record per CDR3 protein. The repertoire has around 190,000 distinct CDR3 sequences, approximately 95% of them found once; the top ten carry approximately 0.1%. FACS enriched CD8+ TEMRA cells, while bulk CD8+ and CD4+ were negatively isolated. The sequencing sample was made of CD4+ T cells from PBMCs. The sequence was obtained from a human donor in good health.

CDR3 protein: CASSTGTALDTQYF. The DNA for the CDR3 is TGTGCCAGCAGTACCGGGACAGCCCTCGATACGCAGTATTTT. The J gene is TRBJ2-3, the V gene TRBV12-3 or TRBV12-4; TRBD1 matches 7 bases. This CDR3 has 14 residues. With 5 bases clipped from V and 6 bases from J, the junction kept 8 bases outside the gene matches.